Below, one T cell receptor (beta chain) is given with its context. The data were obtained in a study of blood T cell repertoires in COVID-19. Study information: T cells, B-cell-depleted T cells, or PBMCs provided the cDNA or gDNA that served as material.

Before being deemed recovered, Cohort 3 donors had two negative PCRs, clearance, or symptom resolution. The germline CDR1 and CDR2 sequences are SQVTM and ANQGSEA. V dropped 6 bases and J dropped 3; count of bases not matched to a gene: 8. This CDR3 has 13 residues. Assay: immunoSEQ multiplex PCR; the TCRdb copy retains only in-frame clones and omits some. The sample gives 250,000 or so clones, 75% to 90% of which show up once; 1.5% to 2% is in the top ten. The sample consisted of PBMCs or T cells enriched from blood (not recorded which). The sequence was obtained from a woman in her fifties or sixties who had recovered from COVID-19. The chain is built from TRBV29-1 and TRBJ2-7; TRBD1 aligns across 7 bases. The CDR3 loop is CSVGPGQNYEQYF. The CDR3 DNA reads TGCAGCGTGGGACCGGGACAGAACTACGAGCAGTACTTC.